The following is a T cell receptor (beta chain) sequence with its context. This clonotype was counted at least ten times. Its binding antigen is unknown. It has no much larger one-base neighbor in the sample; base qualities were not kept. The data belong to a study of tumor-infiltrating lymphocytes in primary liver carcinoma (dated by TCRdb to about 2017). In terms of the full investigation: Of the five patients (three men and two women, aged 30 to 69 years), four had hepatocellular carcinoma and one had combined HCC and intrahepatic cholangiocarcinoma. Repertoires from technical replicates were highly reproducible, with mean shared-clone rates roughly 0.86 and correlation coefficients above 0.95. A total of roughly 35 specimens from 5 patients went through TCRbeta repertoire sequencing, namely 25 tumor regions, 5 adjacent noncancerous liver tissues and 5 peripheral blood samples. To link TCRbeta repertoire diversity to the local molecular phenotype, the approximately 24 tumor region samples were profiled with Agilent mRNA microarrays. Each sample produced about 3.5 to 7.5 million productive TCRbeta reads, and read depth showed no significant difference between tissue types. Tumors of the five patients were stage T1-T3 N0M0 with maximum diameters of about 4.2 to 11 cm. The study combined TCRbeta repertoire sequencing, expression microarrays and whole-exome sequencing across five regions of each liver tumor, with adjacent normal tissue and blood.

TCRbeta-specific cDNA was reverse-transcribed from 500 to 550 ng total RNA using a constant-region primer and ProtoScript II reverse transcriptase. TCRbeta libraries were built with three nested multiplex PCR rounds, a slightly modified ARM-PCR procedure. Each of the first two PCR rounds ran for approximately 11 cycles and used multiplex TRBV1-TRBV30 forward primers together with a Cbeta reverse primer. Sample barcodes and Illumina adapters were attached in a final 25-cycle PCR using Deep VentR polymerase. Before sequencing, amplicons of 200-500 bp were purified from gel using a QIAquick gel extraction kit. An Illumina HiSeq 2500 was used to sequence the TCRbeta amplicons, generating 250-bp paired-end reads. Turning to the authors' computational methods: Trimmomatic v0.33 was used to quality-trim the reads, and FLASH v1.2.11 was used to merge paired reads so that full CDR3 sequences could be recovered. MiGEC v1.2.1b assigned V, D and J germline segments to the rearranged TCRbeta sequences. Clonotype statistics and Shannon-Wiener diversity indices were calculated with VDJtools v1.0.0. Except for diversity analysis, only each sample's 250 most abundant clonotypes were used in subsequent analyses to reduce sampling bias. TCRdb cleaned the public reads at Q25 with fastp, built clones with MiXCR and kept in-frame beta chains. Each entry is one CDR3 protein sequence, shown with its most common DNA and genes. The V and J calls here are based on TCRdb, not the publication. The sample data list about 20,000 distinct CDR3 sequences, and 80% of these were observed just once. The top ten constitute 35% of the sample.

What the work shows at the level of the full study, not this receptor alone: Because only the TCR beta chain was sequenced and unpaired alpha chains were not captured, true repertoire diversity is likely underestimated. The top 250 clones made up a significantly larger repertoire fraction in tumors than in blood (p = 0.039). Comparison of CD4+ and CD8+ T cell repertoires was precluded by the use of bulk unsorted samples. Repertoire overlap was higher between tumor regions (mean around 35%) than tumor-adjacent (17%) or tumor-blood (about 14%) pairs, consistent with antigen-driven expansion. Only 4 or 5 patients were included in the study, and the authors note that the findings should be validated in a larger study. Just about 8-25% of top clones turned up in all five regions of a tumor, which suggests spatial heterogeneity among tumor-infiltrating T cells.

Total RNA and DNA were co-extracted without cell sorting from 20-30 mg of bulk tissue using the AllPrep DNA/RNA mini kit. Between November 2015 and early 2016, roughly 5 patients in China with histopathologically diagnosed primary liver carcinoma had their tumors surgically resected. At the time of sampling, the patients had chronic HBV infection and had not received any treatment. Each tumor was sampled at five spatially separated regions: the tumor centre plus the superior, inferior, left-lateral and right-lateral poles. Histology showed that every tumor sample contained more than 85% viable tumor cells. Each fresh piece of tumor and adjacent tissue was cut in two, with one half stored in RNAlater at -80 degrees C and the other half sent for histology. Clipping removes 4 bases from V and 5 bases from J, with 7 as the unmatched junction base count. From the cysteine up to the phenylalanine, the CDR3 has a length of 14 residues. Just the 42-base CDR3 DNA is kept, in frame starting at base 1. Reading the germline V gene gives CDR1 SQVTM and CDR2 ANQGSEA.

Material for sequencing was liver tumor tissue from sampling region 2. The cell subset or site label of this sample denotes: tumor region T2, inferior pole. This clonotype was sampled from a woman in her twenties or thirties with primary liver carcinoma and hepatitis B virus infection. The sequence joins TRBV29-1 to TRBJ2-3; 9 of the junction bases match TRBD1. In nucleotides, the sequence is TGCAGCGTTGTGGCCGGGACAGGGCTAGATACGCAGTATTTT. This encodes CSVVAGTGLDTQYF.